The present entry profiles one TCR beta chain with its context. Trimming removed 6 bases from V and 8 bases from J; junction bases left unmatched: 17. Looked up from germline, CDR1 is DFQATT and CDR2 is SNEGSKA (reference sequence). The CDR3 totals 15 residues. This entry comes from a study of T-cell reconstitution after alpha-beta-depleted transplantation in children. Researchers prepared the TCRbeta library using unique molecular identifiers, the study reports. One entry per CDR3 protein results from TCRdb running MiXCR on the PCR reads. The table includes 480,000 or so distinct CDR3 sequences, 10% detected once.

The sequencing here drew on PBMCs, taken before TCRalphabeta/CD19-depleted stem cell transplant. The sequence came from a child younger than 10 with inherited bone marrow failure, due to receive a stem cell transplant. The chain is built from TRBV20-1 and TRBJ2-3, with 7 bases that match TRBD2. CDR3 in amino acids: CSAFLGGSPLGTQYF. The CDR3 DNA reads TGCAGTGCCTTCCTGGGAGGGAGCCCCTTAGGTACGCAGTATTTT.